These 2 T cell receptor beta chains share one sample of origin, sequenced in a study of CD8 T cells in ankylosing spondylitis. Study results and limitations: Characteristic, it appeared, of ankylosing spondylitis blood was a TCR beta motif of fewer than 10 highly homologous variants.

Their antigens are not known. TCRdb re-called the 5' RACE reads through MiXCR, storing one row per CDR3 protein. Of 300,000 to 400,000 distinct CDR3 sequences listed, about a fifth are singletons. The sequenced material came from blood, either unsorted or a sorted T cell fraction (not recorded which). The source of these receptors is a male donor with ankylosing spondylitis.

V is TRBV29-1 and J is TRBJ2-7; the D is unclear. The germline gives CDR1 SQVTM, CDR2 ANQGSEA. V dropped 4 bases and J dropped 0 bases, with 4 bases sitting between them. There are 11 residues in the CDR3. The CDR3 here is CSVVYSYEQYF. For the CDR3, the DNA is TGCAGCGTTGTCTACTCCTACGAGCAGTACTTC.

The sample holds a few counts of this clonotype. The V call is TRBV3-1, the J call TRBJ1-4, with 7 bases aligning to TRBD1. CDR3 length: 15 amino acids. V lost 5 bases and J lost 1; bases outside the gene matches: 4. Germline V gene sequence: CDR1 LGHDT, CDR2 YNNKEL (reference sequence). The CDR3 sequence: CASSRQGLTNEKLFF. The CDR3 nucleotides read TGTGCCAGCAGCAGACAGGGTTTAACTAATGAAAAACTGTTTTTT.